This T cell receptor (beta chain) was sequenced for a study of blood T cell repertoires in COVID-19. Study details: Spain, Italy and the United States supplied samples that represented acute and convalescent COVID-19.

The CDR3 is 13 residues long. The germline CDR1 and CDR2 sequences are ENHRY and SYGVKD. The ends were cut back, 8 bases at V and 6 bases at J, with 11 bases in the middle. In the original processing: Reference gene primer amplification in the assay estimated nucleated cell counts. Assay: immunoSEQ multiplex PCR; the TCRdb copy retains only in-frame clones and omits some. V, J and clone size were drawn from that table, and D and trimming were deduced from the DNA. There are about 350,000 clones in the sample; approximately 86% occur only once, and around 8.9% lies in the top ten. Material: peripheral blood. This chain connects TRBV10-3 to TRBJ1-6; perhaps TRBD1 as D (5 bases). This clonotype was obtained from a young man with COVID-19, enrolled during active disease. The CDR3 sequence is CAIGGTLNSPLHF. The CDR3 bases are TGTGCCATCGGGGGGACTCTTAATTCACCCCTCCACTTT.